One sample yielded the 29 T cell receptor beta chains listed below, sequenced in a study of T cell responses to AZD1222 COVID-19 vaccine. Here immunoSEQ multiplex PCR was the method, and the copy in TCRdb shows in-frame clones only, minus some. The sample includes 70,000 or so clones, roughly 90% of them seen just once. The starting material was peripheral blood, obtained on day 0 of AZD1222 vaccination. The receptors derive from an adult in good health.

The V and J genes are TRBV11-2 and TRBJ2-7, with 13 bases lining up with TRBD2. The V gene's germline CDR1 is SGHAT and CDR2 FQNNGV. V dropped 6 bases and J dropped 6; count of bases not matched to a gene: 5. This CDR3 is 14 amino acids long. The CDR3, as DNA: TGTGCCAGCAGGAAACTAGCGGGAGGGCCCGAGCAGTACTTC. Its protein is CASRKLAGGPEQYF.

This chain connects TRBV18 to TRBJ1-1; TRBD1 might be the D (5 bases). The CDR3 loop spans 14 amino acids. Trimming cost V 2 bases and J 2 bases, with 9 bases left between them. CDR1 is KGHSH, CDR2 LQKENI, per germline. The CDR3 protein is CASSPEGTNTEAFF. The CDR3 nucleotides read TGTGCCAGCTCACCAGAGGGGACTAACACTGAAGCTTTCTTT. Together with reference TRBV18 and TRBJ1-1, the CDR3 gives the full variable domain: NAGVMQNPRHLVRRRGQEARLRCSPMKGHSHVYWYRQLPEEGLKFMVYLQKENIIDESGMPKERFSAEFPKEGPSILRIQQVVRGDSAAYFCASSPEGTNTEAFFGQGTRLTVV.

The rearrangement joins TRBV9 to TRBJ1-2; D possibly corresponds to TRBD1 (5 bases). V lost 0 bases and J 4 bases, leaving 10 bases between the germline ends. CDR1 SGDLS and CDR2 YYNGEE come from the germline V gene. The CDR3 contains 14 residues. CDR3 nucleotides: TGTGCCAGCAGCGTAGGAGGTGGGGGCTATGGCTACACCTTC. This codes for CASSVGGGGYGYTF.

CDR3: CASSYYRDNPEAFF. The CDR3 DNA reads as TGCGCCAGCAGCTACTACCGAGATAACCCTGAAGCTTTCTTT. The chain combines TRBV4-1 with TRBJ1-1; D is ambiguous. Germline V lookup: CDR1 MGHRA, CDR2 YSYEKL. CDR3 size: 14 residues. Trimming stripped 5 bases from V and 6 bases from J, with 16 bases between.

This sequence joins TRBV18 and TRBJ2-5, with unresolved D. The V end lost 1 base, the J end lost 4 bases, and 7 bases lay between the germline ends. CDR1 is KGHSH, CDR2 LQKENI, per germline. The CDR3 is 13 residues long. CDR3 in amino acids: CASSPRPRETQYF. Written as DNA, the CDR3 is TGTGCCAGCTCACCACGCCCGCGAGAGACCCAGTACTTC. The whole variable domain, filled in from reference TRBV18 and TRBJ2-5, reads NAGVMQNPRHLVRRRGQEARLRCSPMKGHSHVYWYRQLPEEGLKFMVYLQKENIIDESGMPKERFSAEFPKEGPSILRIQQVVRGDSAAYFCASSPRPRETQYFGPGTRLLVL.

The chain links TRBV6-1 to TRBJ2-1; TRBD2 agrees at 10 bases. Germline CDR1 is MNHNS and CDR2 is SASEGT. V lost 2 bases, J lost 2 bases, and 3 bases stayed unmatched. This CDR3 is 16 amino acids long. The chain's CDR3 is CASSEWSGRAYNEQFF. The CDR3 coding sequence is TGTGCCAGCAGTGAATGGAGCGGGAGGGCCTACAATGAGCAGTTCTTC.

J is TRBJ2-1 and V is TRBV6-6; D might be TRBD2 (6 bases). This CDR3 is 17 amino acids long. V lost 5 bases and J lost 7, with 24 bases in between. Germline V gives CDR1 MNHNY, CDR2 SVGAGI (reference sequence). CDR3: CASSQYRGRGRQNEQFF. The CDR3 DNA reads TGTGCCAGCAGTCAGTACCGCGGTAGAGGGAGGCAAAATGAGCAGTTCTTC.

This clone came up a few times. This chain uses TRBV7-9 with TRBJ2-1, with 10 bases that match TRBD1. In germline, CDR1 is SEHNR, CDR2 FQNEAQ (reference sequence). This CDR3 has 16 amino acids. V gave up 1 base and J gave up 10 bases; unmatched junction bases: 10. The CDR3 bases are TGTGCCAGCAGCTTAGGCGGGACAGGGGCCCTTCGGGAGCAGTTCTTC. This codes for CASSLGGTGALREQFF.

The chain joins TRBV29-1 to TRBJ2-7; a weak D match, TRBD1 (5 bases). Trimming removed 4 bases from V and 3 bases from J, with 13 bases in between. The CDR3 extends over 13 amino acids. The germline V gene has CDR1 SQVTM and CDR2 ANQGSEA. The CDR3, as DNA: TGCAGCGTTGTGATGGACATACACTACGAGCAGTACTTC. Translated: CSVVMDIHYEQYF.

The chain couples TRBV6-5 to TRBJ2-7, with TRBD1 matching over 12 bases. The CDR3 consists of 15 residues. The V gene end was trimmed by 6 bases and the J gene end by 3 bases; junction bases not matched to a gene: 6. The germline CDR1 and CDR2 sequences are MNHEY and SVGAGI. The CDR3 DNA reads TGTGCCAGCAGGCCGGGACAGGGGGCGATCTACGAGCAGTACTTC. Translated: CASRPGQGAIYEQYF.

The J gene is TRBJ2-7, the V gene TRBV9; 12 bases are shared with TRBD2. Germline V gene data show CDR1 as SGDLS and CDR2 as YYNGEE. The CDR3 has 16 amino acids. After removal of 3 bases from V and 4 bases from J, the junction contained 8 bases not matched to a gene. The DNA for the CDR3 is TGTGCCAGCAGCGCCTTCGGACTAGCGGGATCTTACGAGCAGTACTTC. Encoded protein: CASSAFGLAGSYEQYF.

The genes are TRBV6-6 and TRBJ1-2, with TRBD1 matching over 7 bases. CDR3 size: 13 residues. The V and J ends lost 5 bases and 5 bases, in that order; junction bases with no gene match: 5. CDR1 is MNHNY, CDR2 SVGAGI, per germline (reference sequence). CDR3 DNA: TGTGCCAGCAGTGACTGGACAGGATATGGCTACACCTTC. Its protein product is CASSDWTGYGYTF.

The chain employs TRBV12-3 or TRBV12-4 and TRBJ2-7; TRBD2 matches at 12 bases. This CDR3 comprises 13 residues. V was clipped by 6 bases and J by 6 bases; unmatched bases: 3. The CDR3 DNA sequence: TGTGCCAGCAGAACGACTAGCGGGGGCGAGCAGTACTTC. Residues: CASRTTSGGEQYF.

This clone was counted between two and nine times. The CDR3 DNA follows: TGTGCCAGCAGTGGGGACAGGTCCATATACAATGAGCAGTTCTTC. The encoded protein is CASSGDRSIYNEQFF. The chain links TRBV2 to TRBJ2-1; 8 bases are shared with TRBD1. Germline CDR1 is SNHLY and CDR2 is FYNNEI. Losses at the gene ends were 4 bases for V and 4 bases for J; bases not matched to a gene: 6. CDR3 length: 15 amino acids.

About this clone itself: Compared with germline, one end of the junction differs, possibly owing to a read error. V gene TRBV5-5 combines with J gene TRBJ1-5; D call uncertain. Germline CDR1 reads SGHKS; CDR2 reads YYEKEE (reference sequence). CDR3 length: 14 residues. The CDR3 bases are TGTGCCAACAGCTTCGGCTATAGCAATCAGCCCCAGCATTTT. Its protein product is CANSFGYSNQPQHF.

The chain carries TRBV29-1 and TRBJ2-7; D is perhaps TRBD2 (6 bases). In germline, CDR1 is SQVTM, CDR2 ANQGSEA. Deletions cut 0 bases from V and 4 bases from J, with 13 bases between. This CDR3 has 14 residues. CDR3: CSVEDPGARYEQYF. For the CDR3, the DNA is TGCAGCGTTGAAGATCCGGGAGCGCGATACGAGCAGTACTTC.

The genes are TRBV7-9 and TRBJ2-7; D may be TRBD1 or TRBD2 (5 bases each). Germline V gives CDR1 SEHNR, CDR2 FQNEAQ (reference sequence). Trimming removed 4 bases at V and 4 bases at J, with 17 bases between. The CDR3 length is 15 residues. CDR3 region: CASSSSRGLKYEQYF. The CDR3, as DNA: TGTGCCAGCAGCTCAAGCCGGGGCCTAAAGTACGAGCAGTACTTC. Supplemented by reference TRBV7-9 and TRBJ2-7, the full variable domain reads DTGVSQNPRHKITKRGQNVTFRCDPISEHNRLYWYRQTLGQGPEFLTYFQNEAQLEKSRLLSDRFSAERPKGSFSTLEIQRTEQGDSAMYLCASSSSRGLKYEQYFGPGTRLTVT.

The chain's CDR3 is CASSFRADYGYTF. The CDR3 DNA sequence: TGTGCCAGCAGCTTCAGGGCTGACTATGGCTACACCTTC. The rearrangement uses TRBV5-5 and TRBJ1-2, with D maybe TRBD1 (5 bases). This CDR3 contains 13 residues. Deletions cut 2 bases from V and 3 bases from J, with 8 bases between. Germline CDR1 is SGHKS and CDR2 is YYEKEE (reference sequence).

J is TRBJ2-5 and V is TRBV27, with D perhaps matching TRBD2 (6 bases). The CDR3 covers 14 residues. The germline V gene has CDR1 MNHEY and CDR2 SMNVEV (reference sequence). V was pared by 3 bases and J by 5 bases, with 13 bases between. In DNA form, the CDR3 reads TGTGCCAGCAGTTTGCTTGGGGGGAGGGAGACCCAGTACTTC. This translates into CASSLLGGRETQYF.

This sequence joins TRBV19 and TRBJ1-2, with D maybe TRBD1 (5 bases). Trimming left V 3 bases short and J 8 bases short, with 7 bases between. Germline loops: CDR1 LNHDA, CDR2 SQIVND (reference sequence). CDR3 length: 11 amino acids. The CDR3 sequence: CASSIGTGYTF. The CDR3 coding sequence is TGTGCCAGTAGTATCGGGACCGGCTACACCTTC. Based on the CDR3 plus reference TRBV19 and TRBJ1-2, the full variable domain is DGGITQSPKYLFRKEGQNVTLSCEQNLNHDAMYWYRQDPGQGLRLIYYSQIVNDFQKGDIAEGYSVSREKKESFPLTVTSAQKNPTAFYLCASSIGTGYTFGSGTRLTVV.

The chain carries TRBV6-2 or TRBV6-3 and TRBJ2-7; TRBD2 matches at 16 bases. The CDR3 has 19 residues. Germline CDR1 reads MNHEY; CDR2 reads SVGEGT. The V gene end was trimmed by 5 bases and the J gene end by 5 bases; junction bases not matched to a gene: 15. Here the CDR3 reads CASSPLVEGTSGRVDEQYF. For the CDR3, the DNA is TGTGCCAGCAGTCCCCTGGTGGAGGGGACTAGCGGGAGGGTAGACGAGCAGTACTTC.

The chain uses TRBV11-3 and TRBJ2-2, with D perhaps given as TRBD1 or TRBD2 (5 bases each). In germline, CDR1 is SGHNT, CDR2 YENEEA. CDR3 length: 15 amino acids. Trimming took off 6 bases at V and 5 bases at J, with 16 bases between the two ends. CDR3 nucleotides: TGTGCCAGCAGTTCCCAGGGACCCGGAACCGGGGAGCTGTTTTTT. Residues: CASSSQGPGTGELFF.

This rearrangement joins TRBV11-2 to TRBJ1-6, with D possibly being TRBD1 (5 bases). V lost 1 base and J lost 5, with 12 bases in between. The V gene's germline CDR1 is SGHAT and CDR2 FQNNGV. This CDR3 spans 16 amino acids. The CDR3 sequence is CASSLAYGANNSPLHF. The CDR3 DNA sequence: TGTGCCAGCAGCTTAGCATACGGGGCCAATAATTCACCCCTCCACTTT.

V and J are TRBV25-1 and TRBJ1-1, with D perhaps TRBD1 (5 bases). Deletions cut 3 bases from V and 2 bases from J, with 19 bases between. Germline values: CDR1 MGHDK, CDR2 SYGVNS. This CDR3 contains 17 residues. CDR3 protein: CASSEDEWGTKNTEAFF. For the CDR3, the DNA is TGTGCCAGCAGTGAGGACGAGTGGGGGACGAAAAACACTGAAGCTTTCTTT. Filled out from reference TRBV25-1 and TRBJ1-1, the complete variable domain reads EADIYQTPRYLVIGTGKKITLECSQTMGHDKMYWYQQDPGMELHLIHYSYGVNSTEKGDLSSESTVSRIRTEHFPLTLESARPSHTSQYLCASSEDEWGTKNTEAFFGQGTRLTVV.

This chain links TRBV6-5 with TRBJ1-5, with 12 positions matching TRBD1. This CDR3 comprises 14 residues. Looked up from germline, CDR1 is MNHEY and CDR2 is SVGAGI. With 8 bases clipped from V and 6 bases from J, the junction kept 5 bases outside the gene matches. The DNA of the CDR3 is TGTGCCAGCGGCCGGGACAGGGGGCTTCAGCCCCAGCATTTT. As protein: CASGRDRGLQPQHF.

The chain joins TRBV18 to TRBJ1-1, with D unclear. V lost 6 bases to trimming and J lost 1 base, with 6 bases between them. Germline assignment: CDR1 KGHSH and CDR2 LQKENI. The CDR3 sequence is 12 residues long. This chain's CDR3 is CASSLWNTEAFF. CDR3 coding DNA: TGTGCCAGCTCTCTATGGAACACTGAAGCTTTCTTT.

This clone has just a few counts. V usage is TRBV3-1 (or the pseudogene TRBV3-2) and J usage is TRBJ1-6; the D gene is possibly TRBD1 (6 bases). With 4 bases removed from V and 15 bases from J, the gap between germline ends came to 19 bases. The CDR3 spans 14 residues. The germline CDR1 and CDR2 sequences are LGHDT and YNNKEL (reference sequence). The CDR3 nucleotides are TGTGCCAGCAGCCCATATGAAGGGGGACCCCTCCTCCACTTT. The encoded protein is CASSPYEGGPLLHF.

CDR3 DNA: TGCAGCGTTGAAACCGGGGGCCCTCGGGAGACCCAGTACTTC. It translates to CSVETGGPRETQYF. The V and J genes are TRBV29-1 and TRBJ2-5, with D possibly called TRBD1 or TRBD2 (6 bases each). This CDR3 has 14 residues. Looked up from germline, CDR1 is SQVTM and CDR2 is ANQGSEA. V was clipped by 2 bases and J by 5 bases, with 15 bases between them.

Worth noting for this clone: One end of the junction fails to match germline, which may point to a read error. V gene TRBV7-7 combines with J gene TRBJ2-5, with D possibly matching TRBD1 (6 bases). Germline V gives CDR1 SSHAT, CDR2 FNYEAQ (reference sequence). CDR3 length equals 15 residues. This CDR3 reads CASSLAMGAQETQYF. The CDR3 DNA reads TGTGCTAGCAGCTTAGCTATGGGGGCCCAAGAGACCCAGTACTTC.